This entry concerns a single T cell receptor (beta chain). The germline CDR1 and CDR2 sequences are SGHRS and YFSETQ. CDR3 size: 17 residues. J was trimmed by 8 bases and V by 2 bases; bases with no gene match: 7. These data originate in a study of blood T cell repertoires in COVID-19. The Seattle patients joined while their infection was active and were tracked longitudinally afterward. Measured with immunoSEQ multiplex PCR; TCRdb has only the in-frame clones, and not every one. The data show some 130,000 clones, about 89% seen once. Material for sequencing was peripheral blood. This TCR came from a man between 60 and 75 years old with COVID-19, enrolled during active disease. The J gene is TRBJ2-1, the V gene TRBV5-1; 16 bases fit TRBD2. The CDR3 reads CASSFGTSGGDSHEQFF. The CDR3 nucleotides are TGCGCCAGCAGCTTTGGGACTAGCGGGGGGGATTCGCATGAGCAGTTCTTC.